Each of the 17 T cell receptor beta chains below was sequenced from the same sample in a study of molecular identifiers for immune sequencing clone quantification (dated by TCRdb to about 2018). Libraries were prepared through PCR. Reads for this sample came from an Illumina HiSeq 4000. Starting from the raw public reads, TCRdb applied fastp trimming at Q25, assembled clones with MiXCR and retained in-frame beta chains. Every entry covers one CDR3 protein and lists the most common genes and DNA from its rows. The sample table shows 60,000 to 75,000 distinct CDR3 sequences, and 15% to 20% are seen once. Together, the top ten hold more than 1.2% of the sample. Source material: naive CD8+ T cells from blood, with Jurkat cell RNA spiked in. Explained via the paper, the cell subset or site label denotes: FACS-sorted CD8+CD4-CCR7+CD45RA+ naive T cells. The receptors come from a human donor in good health. Some libraries in this study had Jurkat cell RNA spiked in.

This clonotype was counted between two and nine times. The chain combines TRBV2 with TRBJ2-7; either TRBD1 or TRBD2 may supply D (6 bases each). CDR1 SNHLY and CDR2 FYNNEI come from the germline V gene. Trimming cost V 8 bases and J 0 bases, with 11 bases left between them. The CDR3 covers 13 residues. As DNA, the CDR3 is TGTGCCAGCTTTAGGGGGGACTCCTACGAGCAGTACTTC. Its protein product is CASFRGDSYEQYF.

In this sample, this clonotype turned up many times. V usage is TRBV7-3 and J usage is TRBJ2-2; 12 bases line up with TRBD2. The germline V gene encodes CDR1 SGHTA and CDR2 FQGTGA. CDR3 size: 20 residues. V shed 2 bases, J shed 3 bases, and the junction held 13 bases outside the gene matches. The DNA of the CDR3 is TGTGCCAGCAGCTTATCCCCCAACCGCCTAGCGGGGGGGGACACCGGGGAGCTGTTTTTT. Translated, it gives CASSLSPNRLAGGDTGELFF.

The sample holds many counts of this clonotype. J is TRBJ2-7 and V is TRBV7-9, with D possibly being TRBD1 (5 bases). CDR1 is SEHNR and CDR2 is FQNEAQ in the germline V gene (reference sequence). The CDR3 has 14 amino acids. Deletions cut 4 bases from V and 1 base from J, with 11 bases between. The CDR3 nucleotides are TGTGCCAGCAGCTCCCCCCAGGGATCCTACGAGCAGTACTTC. Protein: CASSSPQGSYEQYF.

This clonotype was seen ten or more times. The DNA for the CDR3 is TGTGCCAGCAGTCAAATACAGCCCCCGGACAGGTCGGGGGTGAACACTGAAGCTTTCTTT. Translated, it gives CASSQIQPPDRSGVNTEAFF. The rearrangement links TRBV6-2 or TRBV6-3 to TRBJ1-1; 7 bases are shared with TRBD1. Germline V lookup: CDR1 MNHEY, CDR2 SVGEGT. The CDR3 is 20 residues long. The V and J ends lost 5 bases and 0 bases, in that order; junction bases with no gene match: 21.

This clonotype has a handful of counts. V is TRBV11-2 and J is TRBJ1-2; perhaps TRBD1 as D (6 bases). CDR3 length equals 15 residues. Trimming removed 2 bases at V and 4 bases at J, with 14 bases between. In germline, CDR1 is SGHAT, CDR2 FQNNGV. CDR3 bases: TGTGCCAGCAGCTTATCCGCAGGGGCGCCCTATGGCTACACCTTC. Translating it yields CASSLSAGAPYGYTF.

Worth noting for this clonotype: This may arise from a read error, as a much more abundant clone is one base away. This chain uses TRBV19 with TRBJ2-5, with D maybe TRBD1 (6 bases). The CDR3 covers 15 residues. CDR1 and CDR2 (germline): LNHDA, SQIVND (reference sequence). CDR3 residues: CASSIPWDNQEAQYF. The CDR3 DNA reads as TGTGCCAGTAGTATACCCTGGGACAACCAAGAGGCCCAGTACTTC.

This clonotype was found a few times. This may arise from a read error, as a much more abundant clone is one base away. V and J are TRBV28 and TRBJ1-3; D is undetermined. Per the germline V gene, CDR1 is MDHEN and CDR2 is SYDVKM. The CDR3 extends over 14 amino acids. Trimming cost V 7 bases and J 0 bases, with 10 bases left between them. CDR3 amino acids: CASNAYPSGNTIYF. The CDR3 DNA is TGTGCCAGCAATGCCTATCCCTCTGGAAACACCATATATTTT.

This clonotype was seen ten or more times. The rearrangement links TRBV6-5 to TRBJ2-7; weak D call: TRBD2 (6 bases). The CDR3 extends over 15 amino acids. The V end lost 2 bases, the J end lost 3 bases, and 14 bases lay between the germline ends. Germline loops: CDR1 MNHEY, CDR2 SVGAGI. CDR3 sequence: CASSYGLAAIYEQYF. As DNA, the CDR3 is TGTGCCAGCAGTTACGGATTAGCGGCCATCTACGAGCAGTACTTC.

Ten or more counts support this clonotype. V and J are TRBV12-3 or TRBV12-4 and TRBJ2-3, with 8 nucleotides matching TRBD2. V dropped 6 bases and J dropped 0; count of bases not matched to a gene: 20. The CDR3 is made up of 20 amino acids. This CDR3 reads CASSNWDNAASGHSTDTQYF. The CDR3 DNA reads as TGTGCCAGCAGCAACTGGGACAACGCGGCTAGCGGGCATAGCACAGATACGCAGTATTTT.

Ten or more counts support this clonotype. This rearrangement joins TRBV4-2 to TRBJ2-4; D gene uncertain. V lost 8 bases to trimming and J lost 0 bases, with 20 bases between them. The CDR3 runs 17 residues. Looked up from germline, CDR1 is LGHNA and CDR2 is YNFKEQ. The CDR3 loop is CASGLELGVLAKNIQYF. For the CDR3, the DNA is TGTGCCAGCGGGCTTGAATTGGGCGTCCTAGCCAAAAACATTCAGTACTTC.

In its sample, this clonotype was seen many times. CDR3 in DNA: TGTGCCAGCACCTCTTCCGAGTTTCGGGAGGGTTCCTACGAGCAGTACTTC. Translation gives CASTSSEFREGSYEQYF. V gene TRBV12-3 or TRBV12-4 combines with J gene TRBJ2-7, with TRBD2 identical over 8 bases. With 7 bases clipped from V and 1 base from J, the junction kept 15 bases outside the gene matches. This CDR3 is 17 amino acids long.

Worth noting for this clonotype: A much larger clone lies one base from this, so it may be a read error. The chain links TRBV29-1 to TRBJ1-1; D gene unclear. The germline CDR1 and CDR2 sequences are SQVTM and ANQGSEA. The V gene lost 4 bases and the J gene lost 8 bases, with 14 bases spanning the gap. This CDR3 contains 12 residues. This chain's CDR3 is CSVGVARNEAFF. CDR3 DNA: TGCAGCGTTGGAGTTGCGCGGAACGAAGCTTTCTTT.

The sample holds one count of this clonotype. This could be a read error, since a much larger clone is one nucleotide away. The rearrangement uses TRBV19 and TRBJ2-1, with 7 bases aligning to TRBD2. Germline loops: CDR1 LNHDA, CDR2 SQIVND (reference sequence). The CDR3 runs to 14 residues. The CDR3 loop is CACSWSGGHNEQFF. The CDR3 DNA reads as TGTGCCTGTAGTTGGTCGGGAGGACACAATGAGCAGTTCTTC.

In regard to this clonotype: This may arise from a read error, as a much more abundant clone is one base away. It is unclear where the CDR3 begins or ends on the DNA, so no DNA is shown, and the CDR3 is as TCRdb lists it. The chain uses TRBV7-9 and TRBJ2-3; the table gives TRBD1 as D, unverified against the DNA. In germline, CDR1 is SEHNR, CDR2 FQNEAQ (reference sequence). The CDR3 spans 15 residues, counting both ends. CDR3 in amino acids: CASSSWGQGTDTRYF.

This clonotype came up many times. This chain joins TRBV5-1 and TRBJ2-5, with 11 bases fitting TRBD1. Germline V CDR1 and CDR2: SGHRS, YFSETQ. J was trimmed by 5 bases and V by 3 bases; bases with no gene match: 3. The CDR3 is made up of 14 amino acids. The CDR3 loop is CASSSGDRGETQYF. The DNA for the CDR3 is TGCGCCAGCAGCTCCGGGGACAGGGGGGAGACCCAGTACTTC.

The sample holds many counts of this clonotype. The gene calls are TRBV7-3 and TRBJ1-1, with TRBD1 matching over 12 bases. Germline V CDR1 and CDR2: SGHTA, FQGTGA. V lost 3 bases and J lost 11; bases outside the gene matches: 7. The CDR3 has 14 residues. The CDR3 protein is CASSLGQGAKGAFF. CDR3 nucleotide sequence: TGTGCCAGCAGCTTGGGACAGGGGGCAAAAGGGGCTTTCTTT. Full variable domain (remainder filled in from reference TRBV7-3 and TRBJ1-1): GAGVSQTPSNKVTEKGKYVELRCDPISGHTALYWYRQSLGQGPEFLIYFQGTGAADDSGLPNDRFFAVRPEGSVSTLKIQRTERGDSAVYLCASSLGQGAKGAFFGQGTRLTVV.

This clonotype was detected many times. The J gene is TRBJ1-3, the V gene TRBV28, with D perhaps matching TRBD1 (6 bases). The CDR3 is 14 residues long. V lost 5 bases, J lost 4 bases, and 12 bases lay in between. Per germline, CDR1 MDHEN and CDR2 SYDVKM. The CDR3 is CASSGRGAGNTIYF. The CDR3 bases are TGTGCCAGCAGTGGACGGGGGGCAGGAAACACCATATATTTT.